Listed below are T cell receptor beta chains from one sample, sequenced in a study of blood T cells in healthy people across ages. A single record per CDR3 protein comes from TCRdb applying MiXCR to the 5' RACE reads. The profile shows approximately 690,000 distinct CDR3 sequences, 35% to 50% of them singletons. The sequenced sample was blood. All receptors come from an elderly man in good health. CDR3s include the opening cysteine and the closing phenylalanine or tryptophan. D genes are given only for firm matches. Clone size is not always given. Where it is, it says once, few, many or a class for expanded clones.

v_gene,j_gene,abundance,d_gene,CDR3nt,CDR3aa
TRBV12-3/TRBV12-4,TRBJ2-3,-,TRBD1,TGTGCCAGCAGCCCCCGGGGACAGGGAAAAGATACGCAGTATTTT,CASSPRGQGKDTQYF
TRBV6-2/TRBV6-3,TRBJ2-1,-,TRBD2,TGTGCCAGCAGTTACTGGCTAGCGGGGATCTCCTCCTACAATGAGCAGTTCTTC,CASSYWLAGISSYNEQFF
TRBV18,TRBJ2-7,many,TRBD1,TGTGCCAGCTCACCTTCAGGACAGGACTACGAGCAGTACTTC,CASSPSGQDYEQYF
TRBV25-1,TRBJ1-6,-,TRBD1,TGTGCCAGCAGCGATACCGGGACAGGGGATAGTTCACCCCTCCACTTT,CASSDTGTGDSSPLHF
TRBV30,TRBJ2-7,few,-,TGTGCCTGGAGTTTTTCAGGGGATTCCTACGAGCAGTACTTC,CAWSFSGDSYEQYF
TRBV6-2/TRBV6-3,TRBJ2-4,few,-,TGTGCCAGCAACGACCACCGTGACAGAGAAAACATTCAGTACTTC,CASNDHRDRENIQYF
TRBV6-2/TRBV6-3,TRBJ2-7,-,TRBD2,TGTGCCAGCTCCTGGTCGGGAGGGAGTAATGAGCAGTACTTC,CASSWSGGSNEQYF
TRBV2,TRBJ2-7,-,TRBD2,TGTGCCAGCAGAGGGACTAGCGGGGACGAGCAGTACTTC,CASRGTSGDEQYF
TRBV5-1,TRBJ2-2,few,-,TGCGCCAGCAGCACACGATCATCGGGTGGGGAGCTGTTTTTT,CASSTRSSGGELFF
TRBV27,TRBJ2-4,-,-,TGTGCCAGCAGTCCGACCAACAGGGAACTAGCCAAAAACATTCAGTACTTC,CASSPTNRELAKNIQYF
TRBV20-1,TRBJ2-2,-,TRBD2,TGCAGTGCTCCCCTTGGGGCGGGGGGTAGCACCGGGGAGCTGTTTTTT,CSAPLGAGGSTGELFF
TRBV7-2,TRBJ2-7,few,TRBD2,TGTGCCAGCAGCTTTTCTAGCGGGGGGGAGTACGAGCAGTACTTC,CASSFSSGGEYEQYF
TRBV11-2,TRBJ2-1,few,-,TGTGCCAGCAGCAGACGTCTCCCAAGGGATGAGCAGTTCTTC,CASSRRLPRDEQFF
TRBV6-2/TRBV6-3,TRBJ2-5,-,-,TGTGCCAGTGCCAGGCTAGGGTTAGAGACCCAGTACTTC,CASARLGLETQYF
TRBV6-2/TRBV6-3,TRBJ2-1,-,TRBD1,TGTGCCAGCAGTACCCCGGACAGGGGAGGCGGCAATGAGCAGTTCTTC,CASSTPDRGGGNEQFF
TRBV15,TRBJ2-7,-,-,TGTGCCACCAGCTTACAGACTGGAAGCTTATCCAATGAGCAGTACTTC,CATSLQTGSLSNEQYF
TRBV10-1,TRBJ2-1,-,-,TGCGCCAGCAGTGAGTCTACGCGCCAGGGTGATGAGCAGTTCTTC,CASSESTRQGDEQFF
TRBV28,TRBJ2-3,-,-,TGTGCCAGCAGTGCTCACGGGACACCTAGCACAGATACGCAGTATTTT,CASSAHGTPSTDTQYF
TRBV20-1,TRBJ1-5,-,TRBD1,TGCAGTGCTAGTGCCCGGGACAGGTATCGTCAGCCCCAGCATTTT,CSASARDRYRQPQHF
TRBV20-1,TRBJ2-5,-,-,TGCAGTGCTGAGGCTCACCCTCAGGGGGAGACCCAGTACTTC,CSAEAHPQGETQYF
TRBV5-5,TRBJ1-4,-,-,TGTGCCAGCAGCTTGGTTGGGGGGTACGATGAAAAACTGTTTTTT,CASSLVGGYDEKLFF
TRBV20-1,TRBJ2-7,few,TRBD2,TGCAGTGCTCACAAACTAGCGGGGCCCTCCTACGAGCAGTACTTC,CSAHKLAGPSYEQYF
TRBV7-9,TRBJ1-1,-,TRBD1,TGTGCCAGCAGCCGGACAGGGTCGTTGGGCACTGAAGCTTTCTTT,CASSRTGSLGTEAFF
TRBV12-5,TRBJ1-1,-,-,TGTGCTAGTAGTGGAATCGACACTGAAGCTTTCTTT,CASSGIDTEAFF
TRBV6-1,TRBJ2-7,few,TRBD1,TGTGCCAGCAGTGGTGGGACAGGGAGGGAGCAGTACTTC,CASSGGTGREQYF
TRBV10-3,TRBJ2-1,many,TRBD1,TGTGCCATCAGTGAGGCTCAGTGGGACAGGGTCGGTGAGCAGTTCTTC,CAISEAQWDRVGEQFF
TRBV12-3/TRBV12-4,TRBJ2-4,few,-,TGTGCCAGCAGTCCCGGGACTTCTCAAAACATTCAGTACTTC,CASSPGTSQNIQYF
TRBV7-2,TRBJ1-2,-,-,TGTGCCAGCAGCTTAGTTAGAAACAGGGAGCATGGCTACACCTTC,CASSLVRNREHGYTF
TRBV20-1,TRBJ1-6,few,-,TGCAGTGCTAGAGAACAGGGCTATAATTCACCCCTCCACTTT,CSAREQGYNSPLHF